A selection of T cell receptor beta chains follows, all from one sample in a study of blood T cell repertoires in COVID-19. Sequenced by immunoSEQ multiplex PCR; TCRdb stores in-frame clones only, minus some. The sample comprises a few hundred thousand clones, 90% of which are singletons, and around 4.5% rests with the top ten. Sequencing input: PBMCs or T cells enriched from blood (not recorded which). These receptors came from a woman aged 18 to 35 with acute COVID-19. CDR3s include the opening cysteine and the closing phenylalanine or tryptophan. The D gene is left open where the match is weak. The listing skips clone size in some rows; elsewhere it reads once, few, many or a size class.

D gene: TRBD2; clone size: .; V gene: TRBV18; J gene: TRBJ2-7; CDR3 protein: CASSLGLAVYEQYF; CDR3 DNA: TGTGCCAGCTCACTGGGACTAGCGGTCTACGAGCAGTACTTC
D gene: .; clone size: once; V gene: TRBV27; J gene: TRBJ2-2; CDR3 protein: CASSYGDGAGELFF; CDR3 DNA: TGTGCCAGCAGTTACGGTGACGGGGCCGGGGAGCTGTTTTTT
D gene: TRBD2; clone size: .; V gene: TRBV9; J gene: TRBJ2-2; CDR3 protein: CASSVAVAGTGELFF; CDR3 DNA: TGTGCCAGCAGCGTAGCGGTAGCGGGCACCGGGGAGCTGTTTTTT
D gene: TRBD1; clone size: .; V gene: TRBV28; J gene: TRBJ2-7; CDR3 protein: CASSHSLRTGDYEQYF; CDR3 DNA: TGTGCCAGCAGTCACTCACTCCGGACAGGGGACTACGAGCAGTACTTC
D gene: .; clone size: .; V gene: TRBV11-2; J gene: TRBJ1-5; CDR3 protein: CASSLIENQPQHF; CDR3 DNA: TGTGCCAGCAGCTTGATTGAGAATCAGCCCCAGCATTTT
D gene: TRBD1; clone size: .; V gene: TRBV3-1/TRBV3-2; J gene: TRBJ2-7; CDR3 protein: CASSPRGPSSYEQYF; CDR3 DNA: TGTGCCAGCAGCCCCAGGGGGCCTAGCTCCTACGAGCAGTACTTC
D gene: .; clone size: .; V gene: TRBV5-4; J gene: TRBJ1-1; CDR3 protein: CASSLGQTPYTEAFF; CDR3 DNA: TGTGCCAGCAGCTTGGGACAAACCCCGTACACTGAAGCTTTCTTT
D gene: TRBD1; clone size: .; V gene: TRBV6-5; J gene: TRBJ1-4; CDR3 protein: CASSDRAEKLFF; CDR3 DNA: TGTGCCAGCAGCGACAGGGCTGAAAAACTGTTTTTT
D gene: .; clone size: .; V gene: TRBV5-1; J gene: TRBJ2-2; CDR3 protein: CASSLEGARDTGELFF; CDR3 DNA: TGCGCCAGCAGCTTGGAAGGAGCTAGAGACACCGGGGAGCTGTTTTTT
D gene: .; clone size: few; V gene: TRBV27; J gene: TRBJ2-2; CDR3 protein: CASSLSWTGSDGELFF; CDR3 DNA: TGTGCCAGCAGTTTATCTTGGACGGGGTCCGACGGGGAGCTGTTTTTT
D gene: TRBD2; clone size: .; V gene: TRBV30; J gene: TRBJ2-7; CDR3 protein: CAWRGKLAPGRVEQYF; CDR3 DNA: TGTGCCTGGAGGGGAAAACTAGCGCCCGGGAGGGTAGAGCAGTACTTC
D gene: TRBD1; clone size: .; V gene: TRBV7-7; J gene: TRBJ2-7; CDR3 protein: CASSPGTGRYEQYF; CDR3 DNA: TGTGCTAGCAGCCCCGGGACAGGAAGGTACGAGCAGTACTTC
D gene: .; clone size: .; V gene: TRBV7-2; J gene: TRBJ1-2; CDR3 protein: CASSSGGGYGYTF; CDR3 DNA: TGTGCCAGCAGCTCTGGTGGGGGGTATGGCTACACCTTC
D gene: .; clone size: .; V gene: TRBV21-1; J gene: TRBJ1-4; CDR3 protein: CASSGRDSRDEKLFF; CDR3 DNA: TGTGCCAGCAGCGGCCGGGACAGTCGAGATGAAAAACTGTTTTTT
D gene: TRBD2; clone size: .; V gene: TRBV7-3; J gene: TRBJ2-3; CDR3 protein: CASSTRLAGSTDTQYF; CDR3 DNA: TGTGCCAGCAGCACAAGACTAGCGGGGTCCACAGATACGCAGTATTTT